Listed here are 14 T cell receptor beta chains from one sample, sequenced in a study of T cell responses to AZD1222 COVID-19 vaccine. Only in-frame clones appear in the TCRdb table, and some are missing; sequencing was by immunoSEQ multiplex PCR. The sample includes 100,000 or so clones, 91% of them seen just once. The material sequenced was peripheral blood, taken on day 0 of AZD1222 vaccination. The receptors shown here come from an adult in good health.

V and J are TRBV6-5 and TRBJ1-1, with TRBD1 matching 7 bases. Germline CDR1 is MNHEY and CDR2 is SVGAGI. This CDR3 region has 15 residues. V dropped 4 bases and J dropped 0; count of bases not matched to a gene: 5. The CDR3 sequence: CASSSQGTMNTEAFF. CDR3 in DNA: TGTGCCAGCAGTTCACAGGGGACTATGAACACTGAAGCTTTCTTT.

The rearrangement links TRBV19 to TRBJ2-5, with TRBD1 matching over 7 bases. V gave up 9 bases and J gave up 5 bases; unmatched junction bases: 9. Germline CDR1 reads LNHDA; CDR2 reads SQIVND (reference sequence). This CDR3 has 13 amino acids. CDR3 bases: TGTGCCAGCAGTGACAGGGACGGCGAGACCCAGTACTTC. Amino acids: CASSDRDGETQYF.

V usage is TRBV30 and J usage is TRBJ1-3; 8 bases agree with TRBD1. Trimming took 1 base from V and 4 from J; bases not matched to a gene: 9. The CDR3 length is 16 residues. The germline CDR1 and CDR2 sequences are GTSNPN and SVGIG (reference sequence). CDR3 region: CAWSAPRQGRGNTIYF. The CDR3 nucleotides are TGTGCCTGGAGTGCCCCGAGACAGGGGAGAGGAAACACCATATATTTT.

The chain combines TRBV10-3 with TRBJ1-5; possible D gene TRBD1, 5 bases. The V gene lost 3 bases and the J gene lost 0 bases, with 9 bases spanning the gap. From germline, CDR1 is ENHRY and CDR2 SYGVKD. This CDR3 contains 15 residues. CDR3 in amino acids: CAISDGAHSNQPQHF. In DNA, the CDR3 is TGTGCCATCAGTGACGGGGCCCATAGCAATCAGCCCCAGCATTTT.

This rearrangement joins TRBV7-9 to TRBJ1-5; TRBD1 is a possible D gene (6 bases). The CDR3 totals 15 residues. V lost 2 bases, J lost 3 bases, and 11 bases lay in between. Looked up from germline, CDR1 is SEHNR and CDR2 is FQNEAQ (reference sequence). The CDR3 DNA sequence: TGTGCCAGCAGCTTAAGCGCAGGGGTCAATCAGCCCCAGCATTTT. It specifies CASSLSAGVNQPQHF.

This sequence joins TRBV10-3 and TRBJ1-4, with D uncertain. Germline CDR1 ENHRY, CDR2 SYGVKD. CDR3 length equals 13 residues. The ends were cut back, 6 bases at V and 4 bases at J, with 9 bases in the middle. The CDR3 DNA reads as TGTGCCATCAGGGCCCGGGATAATGAAAAACTGTTTTTT. It codes for CAIRARDNEKLFF.

The chain links TRBV19 to TRBJ2-7, with TRBD1 matching 7 bases. The CDR3 is 13 residues long. The germline V gene encodes CDR1 LNHDA and CDR2 SQIVND (reference sequence). The V and J ends lost 6 bases and 1 base, in that order; junction bases with no gene match: 3. The CDR3 region is CASRSGGSYEQYF. DNA for the CDR3: TGTGCCAGTAGGTCAGGGGGATCCTACGAGCAGTACTTC.

The genes are TRBV2 and TRBJ1-4; D is ambiguous. V was pared by 7 bases and J by 4 bases, with 10 bases between. Germline assignment: CDR1 SNHLY and CDR2 FYNNEI. The CDR3 consists of 13 residues. In DNA, the CDR3 is TGTGCCAGCACACGGAGTTATAATGAAAAACTGTTTTTT. Translation gives CASTRSYNEKLFF. Combining the CDR3 with reference TRBV2 and TRBJ1-4 gives the whole variable domain EPEVTQTPSHQVTQMGQEVILRCVPISNHLYFYWYRQILGQKVEFLVSFYNNEISEKSEIFDDQFSVERPDGSNFTLKIRSTKLEDSAMYFCASTRSYNEKLFFGSGTQLSVL.

In this sample, this clone turned up once. This chain connects TRBV6-5 to TRBJ2-1; 7 positions agree with TRBD1. Looked up from germline, CDR1 is MNHEY and CDR2 is SVGAGI. The CDR3 extends over 15 amino acids. The ends lost 6 bases at V and 4 bases at J; junction bases unmatched: 9. Written as DNA, the CDR3 is TGTGCCAGCAGAAAGACAGGGAATACTTACAATGAGCAGTTCTTC. Translation gives CASRKTGNTYNEQFF.

V usage is TRBV4-1 and J usage is TRBJ1-4; D is uncertain. Trimming removed 4 bases at V and 8 bases at J, with 20 bases between. The V gene's germline CDR1 is MGHRA and CDR2 YSYEKL. The CDR3 has 16 amino acids. CDR3 in amino acids: CASSPLTGGRVEKLFF. CDR3 nucleotides: TGCGCCAGCAGCCCTCTCACCGGAGGGAGGGTGGAAAAACTGTTTTTT.

The chain links TRBV6-1 to TRBJ1-1; D is unresolved. Germline CDR1 and CDR2: MNHNS and SASEGT. The V end lost 3 bases, the J end lost 3 bases, and 5 bases lay between the germline ends. The CDR3 contains 12 residues. The CDR3 nucleotides read TGTGCCAGCAGTGATAGGGACACTGAAGCTTTCTTT. Translation: CASSDRDTEAFF.

The chain's CDR3 is CASEPGQGSYEQYF. In nucleotides, the CDR3 is TGCGCCAGCGAGCCCGGACAGGGCTCCTACGAGCAGTACTTC. This rearrangement joins TRBV5-1 to TRBJ2-7, with TRBD1 matching over 8 bases. The CDR3 contains 14 residues. CDR1 and CDR2 (germline): SGHRS, YFSETQ. The V segment lost 7 bases and the J segment 0 bases; nucleotides outside the gene matches: 6.

The rearrangement links TRBV7-2 to TRBJ2-5; 8 bases fit TRBD2. CDR3 size: 15 residues. Germline V lookup: CDR1 SGHTA, CDR2 FQGNSA. Losses at the gene ends were 1 base for V and 1 base for J; bases not matched to a gene: 2. This CDR3 reads CASSLGGGPQETQYF. The CDR3 coding sequence is TGTGCCAGCAGCTTAGGCGGGGGGCCCCAAGAGACCCAGTACTTC.

This clone occurred once. The V and J genes are TRBV3-1 (or the pseudogene TRBV3-2) and TRBJ1-3, with D unclear. This CDR3 comprises 17 residues. CDR1 and CDR2 from the germline V gene are LGHDT and YNNKEL (reference sequence). V was pared by 3 bases and J by 3 bases, with 18 bases between. The CDR3 nucleotides are TGTGCCAGCAGCCATGACGGACTGACGCTTCTTGGAAACACCATATATTTT. Translating gives CASSHDGLTLLGNTIYF.